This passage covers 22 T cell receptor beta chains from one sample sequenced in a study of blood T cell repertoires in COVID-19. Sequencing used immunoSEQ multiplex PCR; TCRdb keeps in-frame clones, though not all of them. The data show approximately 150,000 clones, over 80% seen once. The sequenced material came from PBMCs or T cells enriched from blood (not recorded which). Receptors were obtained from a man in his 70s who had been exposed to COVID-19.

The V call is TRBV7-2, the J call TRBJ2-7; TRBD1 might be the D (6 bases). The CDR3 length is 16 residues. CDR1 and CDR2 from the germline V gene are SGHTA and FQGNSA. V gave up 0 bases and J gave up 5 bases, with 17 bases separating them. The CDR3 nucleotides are TGTGCCAGCAGCTTAGCGCGAGGTACAGGGATCCACGAGCAGTACTTC. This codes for CASSLARGTGIHEQYF.

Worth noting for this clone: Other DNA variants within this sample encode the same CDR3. CDR3 sequence reads: CASSPSGSNTEAFF. The CDR3 nucleotides are TGTGCCAGCTCACCGTCCGGGTCGAACACTGAAGCTTTCTTT. The chain recombines TRBV18 with TRBJ1-1, with D hard to call. Trimming cost V 3 bases and J 1 base, with 9 bases left between them. Germline CDR1 KGHSH, CDR2 LQKENI. This CDR3 comprises 14 residues. The whole variable domain, filled in from reference TRBV18 and TRBJ1-1, reads NAGVMQNPRHLVRRRGQEARLRCSPMKGHSHVYWYRQLPEEGLKFMVYLQKENIIDESGMPKERFSAEFPKEGPSILRIQQVVRGDSAAYFCASSPSGSNTEAFFGQGTRLTVV.

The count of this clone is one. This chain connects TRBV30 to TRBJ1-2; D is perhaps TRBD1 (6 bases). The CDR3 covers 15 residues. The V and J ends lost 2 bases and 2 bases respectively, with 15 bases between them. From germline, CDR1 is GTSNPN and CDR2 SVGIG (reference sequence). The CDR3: CAWSFGGPANYGYTF. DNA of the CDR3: TGTGCCTGGAGTTTCGGGGGGCCGGCGAACTATGGCTACACCTTC.

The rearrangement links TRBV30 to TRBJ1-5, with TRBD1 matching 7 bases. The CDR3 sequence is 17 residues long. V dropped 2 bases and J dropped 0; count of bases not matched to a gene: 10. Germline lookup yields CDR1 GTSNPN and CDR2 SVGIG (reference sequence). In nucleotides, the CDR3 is TGTGCCTGGAGTCCCAGGGACAGCGATTTTAGCAATCAGCCCCAGCATTTT. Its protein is CAWSPRDSDFSNQPQHF. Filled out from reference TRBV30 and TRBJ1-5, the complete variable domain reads SQTIHQWPATLVQPVGSPLSLECTVEGTSNPNLYWYRQAAGRGLQLLFYSVGIGQISSEVPQNLSASRPQDRQFILSSKKLLLSDSGFYLCAWSPRDSDFSNQPQHFGDGTRLSIL.

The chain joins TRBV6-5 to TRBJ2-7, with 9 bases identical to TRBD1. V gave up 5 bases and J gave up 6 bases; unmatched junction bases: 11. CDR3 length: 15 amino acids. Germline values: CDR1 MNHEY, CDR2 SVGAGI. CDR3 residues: CASSTRQGDWREQYF. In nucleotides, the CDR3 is TGTGCCAGCAGTACCAGACAGGGGGATTGGCGCGAGCAGTACTTC.

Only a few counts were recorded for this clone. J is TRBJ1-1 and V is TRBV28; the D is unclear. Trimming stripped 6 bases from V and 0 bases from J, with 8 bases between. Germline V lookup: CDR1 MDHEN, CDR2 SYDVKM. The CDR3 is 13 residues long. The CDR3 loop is CASRVVMNTEAFF. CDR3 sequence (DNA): TGTGCCAGCAGGGTAGTTATGAACACTGAAGCTTTCTTT.

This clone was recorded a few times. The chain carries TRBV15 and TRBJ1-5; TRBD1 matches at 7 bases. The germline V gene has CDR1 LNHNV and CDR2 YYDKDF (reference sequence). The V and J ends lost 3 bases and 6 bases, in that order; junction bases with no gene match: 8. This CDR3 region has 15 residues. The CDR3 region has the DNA TGTGCCACCAGCAGGGAATACAGGGGAAGTCAGCCCCAGCATTTT. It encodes CATSREYRGSQPQHF.

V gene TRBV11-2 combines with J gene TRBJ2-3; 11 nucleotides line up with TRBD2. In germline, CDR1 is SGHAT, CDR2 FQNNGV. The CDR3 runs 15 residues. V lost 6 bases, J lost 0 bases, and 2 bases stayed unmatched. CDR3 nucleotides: TGTGCCAGCAGGGTAGCGGGGGGGAGCACAGATACGCAGTATTTT. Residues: CASRVAGGSTDTQYF.

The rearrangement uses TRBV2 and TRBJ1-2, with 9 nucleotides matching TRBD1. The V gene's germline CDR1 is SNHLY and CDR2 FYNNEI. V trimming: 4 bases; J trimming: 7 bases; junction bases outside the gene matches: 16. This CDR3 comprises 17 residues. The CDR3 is CASSGRGTIQGALGYTF. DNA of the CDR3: TGTGCCAGCAGTGGACGCGGCACGATACAGGGGGCGCTTGGCTACACCTTC.

CDR3: CASSMTSGRVISYNEQFF. CDR3 DNA: TGTGCCAGCAGCATGACTAGCGGGAGGGTCATTTCCTACAATGAGCAGTTCTTC. V gene TRBV9 combines with J gene TRBJ2-1, with 14 bases identical to TRBD2. The germline gives CDR1 SGDLS, CDR2 YYNGEE. The CDR3 runs to 18 residues. V dropped 4 bases and J dropped 1; count of bases not matched to a gene: 7.

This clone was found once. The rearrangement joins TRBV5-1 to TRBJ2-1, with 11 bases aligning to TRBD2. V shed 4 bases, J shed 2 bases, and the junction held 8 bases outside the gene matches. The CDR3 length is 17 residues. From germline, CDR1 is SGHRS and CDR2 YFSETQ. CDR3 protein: CASSTMLGLAAYNEQFF. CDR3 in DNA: TGCGCCAGCAGCACTATGTTGGGACTAGCGGCCTACAATGAGCAGTTCTTC. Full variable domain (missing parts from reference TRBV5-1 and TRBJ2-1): KAGVTQTPRYLIKTRGQQVTLSCSPISGHRSVSWYQQTPGQGLQFLFEYFSETQRNKGNFPGRFSGRQFSNSRSEMNVSTLELGDSALYLCASSTMLGLAAYNEQFFGPGTRLTVL.

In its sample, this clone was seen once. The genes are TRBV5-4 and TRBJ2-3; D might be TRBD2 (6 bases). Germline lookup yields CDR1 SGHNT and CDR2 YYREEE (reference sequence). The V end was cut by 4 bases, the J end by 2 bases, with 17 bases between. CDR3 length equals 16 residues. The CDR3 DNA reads TGTGCCAGCAGCGGGCGTCCTAGCGACAACACAGATACGCAGTATTTT. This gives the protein CASSGRPSDNTDTQYF.

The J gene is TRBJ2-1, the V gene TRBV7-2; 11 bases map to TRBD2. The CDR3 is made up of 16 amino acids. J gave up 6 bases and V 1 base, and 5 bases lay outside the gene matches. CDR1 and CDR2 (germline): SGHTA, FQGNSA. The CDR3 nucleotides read TGTGCCAGCAGCTTAGGCGCTAGCGGGAGGCCCAATGAGCAGTTCTTC. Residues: CASSLGASGRPNEQFF.

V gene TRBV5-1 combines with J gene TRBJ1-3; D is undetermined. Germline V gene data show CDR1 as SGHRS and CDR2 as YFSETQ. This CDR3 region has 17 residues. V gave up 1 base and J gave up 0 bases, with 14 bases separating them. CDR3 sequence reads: CASSLTPRRTSGNTIYF. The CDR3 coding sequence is TGCGCCAGCAGCTTGACCCCCAGGCGTACCTCTGGAAACACCATATATTTT.

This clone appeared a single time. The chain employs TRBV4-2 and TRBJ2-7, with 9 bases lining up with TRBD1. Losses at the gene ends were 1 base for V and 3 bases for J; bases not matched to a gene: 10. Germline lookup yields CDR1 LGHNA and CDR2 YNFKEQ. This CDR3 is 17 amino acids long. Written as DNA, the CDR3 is TGTGCCAGCAGCCAAGGGAGGTCGGGACAGGGACTCTACGAGCAGTACTTC. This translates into CASSQGRSGQGLYEQYF.

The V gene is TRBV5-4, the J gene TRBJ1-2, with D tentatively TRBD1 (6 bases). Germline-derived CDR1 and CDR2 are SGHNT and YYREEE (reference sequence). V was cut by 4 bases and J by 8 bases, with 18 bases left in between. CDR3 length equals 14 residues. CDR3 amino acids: CASSRDRMIGGYTF. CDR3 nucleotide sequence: TGTGCCAGCAGCAGAGACAGGATGATCGGAGGCTACACCTTC. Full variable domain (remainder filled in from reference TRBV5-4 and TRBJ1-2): ETGVTQSPTHLIKTRGQQVTLRCSSQSGHNTVSWYQQALGQGPQFIFQYYREEENGRGNFPPRFSGLQFPNYSSELNVNALELDDSALYLCASSRDRMIGGYTFGSGTRLTVV.

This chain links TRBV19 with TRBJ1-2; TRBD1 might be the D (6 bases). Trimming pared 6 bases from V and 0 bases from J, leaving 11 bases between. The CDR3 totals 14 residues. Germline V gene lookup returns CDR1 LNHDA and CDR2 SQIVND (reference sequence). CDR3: CASSPDRANYGYTF. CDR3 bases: TGTGCCAGTAGCCCGGACAGAGCTAACTATGGCTACACCTTC.

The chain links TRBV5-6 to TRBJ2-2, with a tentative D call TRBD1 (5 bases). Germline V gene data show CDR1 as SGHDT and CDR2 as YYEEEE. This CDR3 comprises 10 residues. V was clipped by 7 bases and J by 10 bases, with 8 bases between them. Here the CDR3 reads CASGAMELFF. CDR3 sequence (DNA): TGTGCCAGCGGGGCTATGGAGCTGTTTTTT.

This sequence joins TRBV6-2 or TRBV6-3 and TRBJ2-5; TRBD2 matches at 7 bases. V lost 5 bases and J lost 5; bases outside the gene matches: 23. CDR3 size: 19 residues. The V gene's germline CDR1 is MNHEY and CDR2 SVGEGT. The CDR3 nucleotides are TGTGCCAGCAGTGGGTTAGTTGCCGGGGGGTCCATACTTAAGGAGACCCAGTACTTC. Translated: CASSGLVAGGSILKETQYF.

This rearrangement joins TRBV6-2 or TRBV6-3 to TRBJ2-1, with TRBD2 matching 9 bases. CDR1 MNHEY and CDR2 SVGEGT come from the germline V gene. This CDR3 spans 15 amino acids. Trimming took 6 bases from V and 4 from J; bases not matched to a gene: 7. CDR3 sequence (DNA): TGTGCCAGCAGCCGCGGGGGGGCCCAGTACAATGAGCAGTTCTTC. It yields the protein CASSRGGAQYNEQFF.

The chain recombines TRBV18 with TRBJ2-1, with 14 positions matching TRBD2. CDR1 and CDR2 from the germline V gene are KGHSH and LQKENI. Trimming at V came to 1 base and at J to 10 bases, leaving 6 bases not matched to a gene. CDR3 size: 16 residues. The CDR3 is CASSPLGTSGGMEQFF. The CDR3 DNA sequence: TGTGCCAGCTCACCACTGGGGACTAGCGGGGGAATGGAGCAGTTCTTC.

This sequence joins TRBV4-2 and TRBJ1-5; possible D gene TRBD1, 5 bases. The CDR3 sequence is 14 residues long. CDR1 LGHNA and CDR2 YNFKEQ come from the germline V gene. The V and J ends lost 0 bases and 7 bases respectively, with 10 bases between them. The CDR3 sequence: CASSQDRVDQPQHF. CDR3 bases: TGTGCCAGCAGCCAAGACAGGGTTGACCAGCCCCAGCATTTT.